Shown below are 27 T cell receptor beta chains from a single sample sequenced in a study of blood T cells in healthy people across ages. A second PCR, run for roughly 7 to 12 cycles, used a sample-barcoded 5' primer plus a J-beta primer mix. Using its own MiXCR run on the 5' RACE reads, TCRdb lists one record per CDR3 protein. The table has some 1.4 million distinct CDR3 sequences, roughly 45% seen once; the top ten hold 7.9%. The sequenced sample was blood. All receptors come from a woman in her late teens or twenties in good health.

The rearrangement uses TRBV28 and TRBJ1-5; D is uncertain. The germline gives CDR1 MDHEN, CDR2 SYDVKM. Trimming left V 5 bases short and J 7 bases short, with 15 bases between. The CDR3 loop spans 14 amino acids. The CDR3: CASSKDGTGQPQHF. In DNA form, the CDR3 reads TGTGCCAGCAGTAAGGACGGCACTGGGCAGCCCCAGCATTTT.

This chain uses TRBV11-2 with TRBJ2-1; possibly TRBD2 for D (5 bases). Germline CDR1 and CDR2: SGHAT and FQNNGV. The CDR3 totals 17 residues. The V end was cut by 0 bases, the J end by 7 bases, with 19 bases between. This chain's CDR3 is CASSLDISVLERNEQFF. The CDR3 region has the DNA TGTGCCAGCAGCTTAGATATCTCAGTACTAGAACGGAATGAGCAGTTCTTC.

This clonotype has only a few counts. The chain couples TRBV7-2 to TRBJ2-1, with 13 nucleotides matching TRBD2. Trimming cost V 2 bases and J 6 bases; bases outside gene matches: 7. Germline values: CDR1 SGHTA, CDR2 FQGNSA. The CDR3 extends over 17 amino acids. The CDR3 sequence: CASSLLRTSGRPNEQFF. The CDR3 DNA reads TGTGCCAGCAGCTTACTTCGGACTAGCGGGAGACCCAATGAGCAGTTCTTC.

About this clonotype itself: One junction end does not reproduce the germline sequence, and a read error may be involved. J is TRBJ2-1 and V is TRBV20-1; D remains unclear. CDR1 is DFQATT, CDR2 SNEGSKA, per germline (reference sequence). CDR3 length: 12 amino acids. CDR3 coding DNA: TGCAGTGCTAACGGTCTCTACAATGGGCAGTTCTTC. It codes for CSANGLYNGQFF.

The chain recombines TRBV30 with TRBJ1-2; D is undetermined. CDR3 length equals 10 residues. V was pared by 7 bases and J by 7 bases, with 10 bases between. From germline, CDR1 is GTSNPN and CDR2 SVGIG (reference sequence). The CDR3 loop reads CAFKVRGYTF. CDR3 bases: TGTGCCTTTAAGGTTCGTGGCTACACCTTC.

The chain uses TRBV24-1 and TRBJ1-2; no clear D. CDR3 length: 13 amino acids. Germline CDR1 is KGHDR and CDR2 is SFDVKD. V was cut by 3 bases and J by 0 bases, with 4 bases left in between. In nucleotides, the CDR3 is TGTGCCACCAGTGATACACCTAACTATGGCTACACCTTC. Amino acids: CATSDTPNYGYTF.

This clonotype was seen a handful of times. V usage is TRBV12-3 or TRBV12-4 and J usage is TRBJ1-5, with 9 positions matching TRBD1. The CDR3 spans 17 residues. V dropped 2 bases and J dropped 1; count of bases not matched to a gene: 6. CDR3 DNA sequence: TGTGCCAGCAGTTTATGGGGACAGGGAGACAGCAATCAGCCCCAGCATTTT. It encodes CASSLWGQGDSNQPQHF.

The V call is TRBV20-1, the J call TRBJ1-2; a possible D gene is TRBD1 (6 bases). The length of the CDR3 is 11 residues. Deletions cut 6 bases from V and 9 bases from J, with 14 bases between. Germline-derived CDR1 and CDR2 are DFQATT and SNEGSKA (reference sequence). CDR3 region: CSAEGGPSYTF. The CDR3 coding sequence is TGCAGTGCCGAGGGGGGGCCGAGCTACACCTTC.

This clonotype was counted between two and nine times. The chain uses TRBV5-1 and TRBJ2-1; TRBD2 aligns across 7 bases. Germline trimming cut 3 bases from V and 2 bases from J; bases unmatched to any gene: 5. This CDR3 contains 15 residues. Germline CDR1 is SGHRS and CDR2 is YFSETQ. In DNA form, the CDR3 reads TGCGCCAGCAGCTCCTCTCGGGGGGCCTACAATGAGCAGTTCTTC. Translation: CASSSSRGAYNEQFF.

V is TRBV6-5 and J is TRBJ2-7; 9 bases line up with TRBD2. The CDR3 extends over 15 amino acids. The germline gives CDR1 MNHEY, CDR2 SVGAGI. J lost 4 bases, V lost 5 bases, and 9 bases had no gene match. For the CDR3, the DNA is TGTGCCAGCAGTCCCATAGCGGGAGAACCGTACGAGCAGTACTTC. Translated, it gives CASSPIAGEPYEQYF.

This clonotype appeared many times. This sequence joins TRBV6-5 and TRBJ2-7; D may match TRBD1 or TRBD2 (6 bases each). This CDR3 has 14 residues. The germline V and J ends were trimmed by 4 bases and 7 bases, with 17 bases remaining between them. Looked up from germline, CDR1 is MNHEY and CDR2 is SVGAGI. DNA for the CDR3: TGTGCCAGCAGTTTAGTGGGGGGCCCTTTGGAGCAGTACTTC. Encoded protein: CASSLVGGPLEQYF.

The V and J genes are TRBV4-1 and TRBJ1-1; D gene unclear. The CDR3 has 12 residues. Germline-derived CDR1 and CDR2 are MGHRA and YSYEKL. V shed 6 bases and J shed 7 bases, with 12 bases lying between them. CDR3 nucleotide sequence: TGCGCCAGCAGGGACGGATCTATTGAAGCTTTCTTT. Protein: CASRDGSIEAFF.

V gene TRBV20-1 combines with J gene TRBJ1-3, with D perhaps matching TRBD1 (6 bases). Germline assignment: CDR1 DFQATT and CDR2 SNEGSKA (reference sequence). The length of the CDR3 is 15 residues. V was pared by 0 bases and J by 2 bases, with 11 bases between. CDR3: CSARDPQGPGNTIYF. The CDR3 nucleotides read TGCAGTGCTAGAGACCCGCAGGGGCCTGGAAACACCATATATTTT.

The chain uses TRBV20-1 and TRBJ2-1, with 8 bases identical to TRBD2. With 5 bases clipped from V and 5 bases from J, the junction kept 11 bases outside the gene matches. The CDR3 loop spans 15 amino acids. Germline V gene data show CDR1 as DFQATT and CDR2 as SNEGSKA (reference sequence). The CDR3 sequence is CSAGPSGSRNNEQFF. For the CDR3, the DNA is TGCAGTGCTGGACCCAGCGGGAGTCGAAACAATGAGCAGTTCTTC.

The rearrangement uses TRBV19 and TRBJ2-2, with D perhaps TRBD2 (6 bases). V shed 2 bases and J shed 5 bases, with 12 bases lying between them. Germline V gene sequence: CDR1 LNHDA, CDR2 SQIVND (reference sequence). The CDR3 spans 15 residues. The DNA of the CDR3 is TGTGCCAGTAGTATACCCGTGGAGGGAACCGGGGAGCTGTTTTTT. Translation: CASSIPVEGTGELFF.

This clonotype was picked up a small number of times. The chain has TRBV9 and TRBJ1-2; D call uncertain. Germline V lookup: CDR1 SGDLS, CDR2 YYNGEE. This CDR3 spans 15 amino acids. V gave up 3 bases and J gave up 1 base, with 13 bases separating them. DNA for the CDR3: TGTGCCAGCAGCGGTGGCAGATTTTTTAACTATGGCTACACCTTC. This sequence encodes CASSGGRFFNYGYTF.

The genes are TRBV7-9 and TRBJ2-4; TRBD2 matches 8 bases. The J call may be wrong; the DNA end is better matched by TRBJ2-7. The CDR3 contains 14 residues. Germline V gene sequence: CDR1 SEHNR, CDR2 FQNEAQ (reference sequence). CDR3 residues: CASSYPSSGYEQYF. The DNA for the CDR3 is TGTGCCAGCAGCTACCCATCTAGCGGGTACGAGCAGTACTTC.

Turning to this clonotype: Since a much larger clone is just one base distant, this may be a read error. The chain uses TRBV4-2 and TRBJ1-1; D is uncertain. The CDR3 consists of 13 residues. Germline CDR1 and CDR2: LGHNA and YNFKEQ. V was trimmed by 0 bases and J by 1 base, leaving 3 bases between them. CDR3 in amino acids: CASSQEANTEAFF. CDR3 nucleotide sequence: TGTGCCAGCAGCCAAGAGGCGAACACTGAAGCTTTCTTT.

This clonotype was picked up a small number of times. The V gene is TRBV14, the J gene TRBJ2-7, with no clear D. The CDR3 runs to 14 residues. With 0 bases removed from V and 4 bases from J, the gap between germline ends came to 10 bases. The germline V gene encodes CDR1 SGHDN and CDR2 FVKESK. The CDR3: CASSQEPRSYEQYF. The CDR3 nucleotides read TGTGCCAGCAGCCAAGAGCCTAGATCATACGAGCAGTACTTC.

The chain combines TRBV5-1 with TRBJ2-3, with D uncertain. The length of the CDR3 is 16 residues. Trimming took 0 bases from V and 5 from J, leaving 16 bases between them. Germline CDR1 and CDR2: SGHRS and YFSETQ. This chain's CDR3 is CASSLELSTTGDTQYF. Here the CDR3 DNA reads TGCGCCAGCAGCTTGGAGTTGTCGACGACCGGAGATACGCAGTATTTT.

V and J are TRBV12-3 or TRBV12-4 and TRBJ1-1, with 7 bases aligning to TRBD1. With 2 bases clipped from V and 11 bases from J, the junction kept 11 bases outside the gene matches. There are 14 residues in the CDR3. Here the CDR3 DNA reads TGTGCCAGCAGTTTATCTTCAGGGCCGGACAGGGCTTTCTTT. Its translation is CASSLSSGPDRAFF.

The V call is TRBV20-1, the J call TRBJ2-1; 8 bases align to TRBD2. This CDR3 has 14 amino acids. V shed 5 bases and J 10 bases; nucleotides not matched to a gene: 13. Germline assignment: CDR1 DFQATT and CDR2 SNEGSKA (reference sequence). The CDR3 sequence is CSAGVAGRPGEQFF. Here the CDR3 DNA reads TGCAGTGCTGGGGTAGCGGGGCGGCCTGGGGAGCAGTTCTTC.

This clonotype was seen only a few times. Relative to the germline gene, one junction end is altered; a read error may explain this. The rearrangement joins TRBV10-3 to TRBJ2-7, with 8 bases aligning to TRBD1. CDR3 length: 12 amino acids. The V gene's germline CDR1 is ENHRY and CDR2 SYGVKD. The CDR3 bases are TGTGCCATCGGTGACAGGGGCCGCGAGCAGTACTTC. Residues: CAIGDRGREQYF.

This chain joins TRBV7-9 and TRBJ2-7; TRBD1 is a possible D gene (6 bases). The CDR3 totals 16 residues. The V end was cut by 5 bases, the J end by 4 bases, with 21 bases between. Germline CDR1 SEHNR, CDR2 FQNEAQ (reference sequence). The CDR3 DNA sequence: TGTGCCAGCAGCCCCACCCAGACAGGCACTTTATACGAGCAGTACTTC. The encoded protein is CASSPTQTGTLYEQYF.

This clonotype came up a few times. The genes are TRBV12-3 or TRBV12-4 and TRBJ2-5; possible D gene TRBD1, 5 bases. Trimming cost V 5 bases and J 1 base, with 11 bases left between them. The CDR3 has 14 residues. The CDR3 is CASSARTSQETQYF. The CDR3 coding sequence is TGTGCCAGCAGTGCGAGGACAAGCCAAGAGACCCAGTACTTC.

This clonotype has only a few counts. The chain is built from TRBV12-3 or TRBV12-4 and TRBJ2-5; the D gene could be TRBD1 or TRBD2 (5 bases each). V lost 3 bases to trimming and J lost 2 bases, with 16 bases between them. CDR3 length: 16 amino acids. The CDR3 sequence is CASSLGRFSLQETQYF. The CDR3 nucleotides read TGTGCCAGCAGTTTGGGACGTTTCTCACTTCAAGAGACCCAGTACTTC.

Remarks on this clonotype: A much larger clone differs from this one at a single base, so this may be a read error. The gene calls are TRBV11-2 and TRBJ2-1; no reliable D call. This CDR3 has 12 amino acids. V lost 5 bases and J 10 bases, leaving 12 bases between the germline ends. Germline V gene data show CDR1 as SGHAT and CDR2 as FQNNGV. The chain's CDR3 is CASSPSYYEQFF. DNA of the CDR3: TGTGCCAGCAGCCCTAGTTACTACGAGCAGTTCTTC.